A single count supports the clone carrying this T cell receptor (beta chain). This specimen belongs to a study of blood T cell repertoires in COVID-19. Study information: PBMCs, B-cell-depleted T cells, or T cells provided the cDNA or gDNA that made up the material.

Authors' processing steps: It was from reference gene primer amplification that nucleated cell counts were estimated. Method: immunoSEQ multiplex PCR; TCRdb's copy keeps in-frame clones and lacks some. D and trimming were read from the DNA, whereas the V and J calls and clone size are those reported in that table. The sample holds about 160,000 clones; 87% are singletons and the top ten take roughly 6.1%. Specimen: peripheral blood. The source of this sequence is a man older than 75 with acute or convalescent COVID-19.

The CDR3 sequence is CASSFGDTEAFF. CDR3 bases: TGTGCCAGCAGCTTTGGAGACACTGAAGCTTTCTTT. J is TRBJ1-1 and V is TRBV5-6, with D hard to call. Trimming removed 2 bases from V and 3 bases from J, with 5 bases in between. The CDR3 spans 12 residues. CDR1 and CDR2 from the germline V gene are SGHDT and YYEEEE.